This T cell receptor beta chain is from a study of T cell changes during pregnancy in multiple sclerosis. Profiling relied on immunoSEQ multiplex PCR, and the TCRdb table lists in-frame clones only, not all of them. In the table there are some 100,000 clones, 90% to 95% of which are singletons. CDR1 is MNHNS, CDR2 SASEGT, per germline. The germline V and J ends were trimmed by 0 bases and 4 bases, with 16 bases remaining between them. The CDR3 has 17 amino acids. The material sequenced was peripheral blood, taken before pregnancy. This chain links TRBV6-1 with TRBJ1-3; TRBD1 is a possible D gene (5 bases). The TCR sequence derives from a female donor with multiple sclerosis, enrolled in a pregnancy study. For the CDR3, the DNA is TGTGCCAGCAGTGAAGCCGGACGGGGGGGATCCGGAAACACCATATATTTT. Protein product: CASSEAGRGGSGNTIYF.